The source of this TCR beta chain is a study of blood T cells in healthy people across ages. Researchers collected 9.5 to 10 milliliters of peripheral blood from every single donor. Primers used in a second PCR of roughly 7 to 12 cycles were a sample-barcoded 5' primer and a J-beta primer mix. MiXCR was run by TCRdb on the 5' RACE reads, yielding one entry per CDR3 protein. The sample holds 780,000 or so distinct CDR3 sequences, 20% to 25% seen once. The table lists this clonotype with a few counts. This CDR3 spans 13 amino acids. Germline values: CDR1 ENHRY, CDR2 SYGVKD. The V and J ends lost 6 bases and 5 bases respectively, with 13 bases between them. These records were also assigned to another study, of T cells of mothers and their children.

The genes are TRBV10-3 and TRBJ2-5; D might be TRBD1 or TRBD2, each matching 6 bases. Material: blood. This TCR came from a boy aged 5-17 years in good health. CDR3 DNA: TGTGCCATCAGGCCGGGGGCGAGGGAGACCCAGTACTTC. Amino acid sequence: CAIRPGARETQYF.